Below, one T cell receptor (beta chain) is given with its context. CD8 memory merged CD45RO+ cells and CCR7-negative CD45RA+ TemRA cells into one population. The source of the sample is a study of shared clonotypes between healthy human individuals. The CDR3 has 15 amino acids. Germline CDR1 reads SEHNR; CDR2 reads FQNEAQ (reference sequence). With V trimmed by 5 bases and J by 4 bases, 9 bases remained unmatched. Sequencing used immunoSEQ multiplex PCR; TCRdb keeps in-frame clones, though not all of them. Of roughly 380,000 clones in the sample, roughly 96% were seen once. V usage is TRBV7-9 and J usage is TRBJ1-2; 8 positions agree with TRBD1. The origin of this receptor is a man younger than 45 in good health. Sequencing was performed on memory CD8+ T cells sorted from blood. The subset: CD45RO+ cells pooled with CCR7-negative TemRA cells. The CDR3 here is CASSIYGTGAYGYTF. The CDR3 nucleotides are TGTGCCAGCAGCATCTACGGGACAGGTGCCTATGGCTACACCTTC.